The 18 T cell receptor beta chains below were found in one sample sequenced in a study of blood T cell repertoires in COVID-19. The method was immunoSEQ multiplex PCR; TCRdb's version includes in-frame clones alone and lacks a portion of them. The sample lists 150,000 to 200,000 clones; around 80% were seen once. The source material was peripheral blood. These receptors came from a woman in her 70s with acute or convalescent COVID-19.

V is TRBV10-3 and J is TRBJ2-2; the match to TRBD1 covers 7 bases. V was clipped by 6 bases and J by 0 bases; unmatched bases: 4. The CDR3 spans 15 residues. CDR1 ENHRY and CDR2 SYGVKD come from the germline V gene. CDR3 region: CAIREGQANTGELFF. DNA for the CDR3: TGTGCCATCAGAGAAGGACAGGCGAACACCGGGGAGCTGTTTTTT.

This clone was seen just once. The rearrangement links TRBV6-1 to TRBJ1-2; D not certain. This CDR3 has 14 amino acids. Per the germline V gene, CDR1 is MNHNS and CDR2 is SASEGT. V was trimmed by 3 bases and J by 2 bases, leaving 10 bases between them. Written as DNA, the CDR3 is TGTGCCAGCAGTGACAGATGGCAGAACTATGGCTACACCTTC. Translating it yields CASSDRWQNYGYTF.

This chain links TRBV6-5 with TRBJ1-1; the D is unclear. Germline lookup yields CDR1 MNHEY and CDR2 SVGAGI. The CDR3 contains 13 residues. The V end was cut by 8 bases, the J end by 3 bases, with 13 bases between. For the CDR3, the DNA is TGTGCCAGCCTTAGAGGGATTGACACTGAAGCTTTCTTT. It translates to CASLRGIDTEAFF.

The chain links TRBV19 to TRBJ1-3, with unresolved D. The CDR3 runs 15 residues. Germline V lookup: CDR1 LNHDA, CDR2 SQIVND (reference sequence). The ends were cut back, 10 bases at V and 0 bases at J, with 16 bases in the middle. The CDR3, as DNA: TGTGCCACTTCCGACCGTTACTACTCTGGAAACACCATATATTTT. This translates into CATSDRYYSGNTIYF.

The CDR3 spells CASSSASSGITGELFF. The CDR3 nucleotides are TGTGCCAGCAGTTCCGCGTCTAGCGGAATCACCGGGGAGCTGTTTTTT. The chain couples TRBV27 to TRBJ2-2; the match to TRBD2 covers 7 bases. This CDR3 region has 16 residues. V was pared by 4 bases and J by 4 bases, with 9 bases of the junction left unmatched. Looked up from germline, CDR1 is MNHEY and CDR2 is SMNVEV (reference sequence).

V and J are TRBV7-4 and TRBJ1-1; 7 positions agree with TRBD1. CDR3 length equals 13 residues. V shed 1 base, J shed 8 bases, and the junction held 4 bases outside the gene matches. Germline V lookup: CDR1 SGHVT, CDR2 SQSDAQ. In DNA form, the CDR3 reads TGTGCCAGCAGCTTAGGGGGGACAGAGGAAGCTTTCTTT. The encoded protein is CASSLGGTEEAFF.

The J gene is TRBJ1-2, the V gene TRBV4-3, with a weak D call TRBD1 (5 bases). Germline lookup yields CDR1 LGHNA and CDR2 YSLEER. The CDR3 covers 16 residues. The V end was cut by 0 bases, the J end by 4 bases, with 15 bases between. Written as DNA, the CDR3 is TGCGCCAGCAGCCAAGATGTCCTTGGGGGGGGCTATGGCTACACCTTC. It specifies CASSQDVLGGGYGYTF.

The genes are TRBV5-4 and TRBJ1-6, with 9 bases fitting TRBD1. The V segment lost 4 bases and the J segment 9 bases; nucleotides outside the gene matches: 5. CDR3 length: 14 amino acids. CDR1 SGHNT and CDR2 YYREEE come from the germline V gene (reference sequence). CDR3 DNA: TGTGCCAGCAGCCGACAGGGGGGCGGTTCACCCCTCCACTTT. This sequence encodes CASSRQGGGSPLHF.

The chain is built from TRBV4-1 and TRBJ2-3, with 11 nucleotides matching TRBD1. Germline-derived CDR1 and CDR2 are MGHRA and YSYEKL. After removal of 2 bases from V and 4 bases from J, the junction contained 11 bases not matched to a gene. There are 18 residues in the CDR3. The CDR3 DNA follows: TGCGCCAGCAGCCAACCATCCAGGGGGACAGGGGGACCAGATACGCAGTATTTT. Its protein product is CASSQPSRGTGGPDTQYF.

This clone was counted a single time. The chain uses TRBV5-6 and TRBJ2-1, with a tentative D call TRBD1 (7 bases). The CDR3 loop spans 19 amino acids. Between the trimmed V and J ends, which lost 4 bases and 8 bases, there was a span of 31 bases. Germline CDR1 reads SGHDT; CDR2 reads YYEEEE. DNA of the CDR3: TGTGCCAGCAGCCCCCGGTCAGGGGGAGGAACTCGGGTCCTGGATGAGCAGTTCTTC. It translates to CASSPRSGGGTRVLDEQFF.

The chain couples TRBV18 to TRBJ1-5; 7 nucleotides align to TRBD1. The CDR3 is made up of 15 amino acids. V shed 6 bases, J shed 3 bases, and the junction held 8 bases outside the gene matches. Germline lookup yields CDR1 KGHSH and CDR2 LQKENI. The CDR3 here is CASSAGTDLNQPQHF. In DNA, the CDR3 is TGTGCCAGCTCCGCCGGGACAGACCTCAATCAGCCCCAGCATTTT.

Comment on this clone: In the same sample, other DNA sequences code for this CDR3. The J gene is TRBJ2-7, the V gene TRBV28; TRBD2 matches 9 bases. Germline CDR1 is MDHEN and CDR2 is SYDVKM. The CDR3 has 14 residues. With 5 bases clipped from V and 1 base from J, the junction kept 3 bases outside the gene matches. CDR3 in amino acids: CASSLAGYSYEQYF. The CDR3 bases are TGTGCCAGCAGTCTAGCGGGGTATTCCTACGAGCAGTACTTC.

This clone was recorded once. V gene TRBV20-1 combines with J gene TRBJ1-5; D gene uncertain. The CDR3 is 14 residues long. V lost 3 bases, J lost 0 bases, and 9 bases lay in between. Looked up from germline, CDR1 is DFQATT and CDR2 is SNEGSKA (reference sequence). DNA for the CDR3: TGCAGTGCTAGTGTTGGAGTTAGCAATCAGCCCCAGCATTTT. Its translation: CSASVGVSNQPQHF.

The chain joins TRBV5-8 to TRBJ2-6, with TRBD1 identical over 9 bases. J gave up 2 bases and V 4 bases, and 7 bases lay outside the gene matches. CDR3 length: 17 amino acids. Looked up from germline, CDR1 is SGHTS and CDR2 is YDEGEE. The DNA for the CDR3 is TGTGCCAGCAGCGTAGACAGGGGGACTGCTGGGGCCAACGTCCTGACTTTC. It translates to CASSVDRGTAGANVLTF.

V and J are TRBV29-1 and TRBJ1-2; D remains unclear. Germline CDR1 reads SQVTM; CDR2 reads ANQGSEA. V shed 2 bases and J shed 5 bases, with 12 bases lying between them. The length of the CDR3 is 13 residues. The CDR3 sequence: CSVERRPDYGYTF. The CDR3 nucleotides read TGCAGCGTTGAACGGAGGCCCGATTATGGCTACACCTTC. Supplemented by reference TRBV29-1 and TRBJ1-2, the full variable domain reads SAVISQKPSRDICQRGTSLTIQCQVDSQVTMMFWYRQQPGQSLTLIATANQGSEATYESGFVIDKFPISRPNLTFSTLTVSNMSPEDSSIYLCSVERRPDYGYTFGSGTRLTVV.

This clone showed up just once. V usage is TRBV18 and J usage is TRBJ2-3, with 7 bases fitting TRBD1. The trim removed 7 bases at V and 2 bases at J, leaving 6 bases unmatched. Germline-derived CDR1 and CDR2 are KGHSH and LQKENI. This CDR3 has 14 amino acids. The CDR3 DNA reads as TGTGCCAGCTTCGGGACAGTCTCCACAGATACGCAGTATTTT. It is translated as CASFGTVSTDTQYF. Full variable domain (remainder filled in from reference TRBV18 and TRBJ2-3): NAGVMQNPRHLVRRRGQEARLRCSPMKGHSHVYWYRQLPEEGLKFMVYLQKENIIDESGMPKERFSAEFPKEGPSILRIQQVVRGDSAAYFCASFGTVSTDTQYFGPGTRLTVL.

This sequence joins TRBV7-2 and TRBJ1-6; TRBD1 agrees at 8 bases. CDR3 length: 15 amino acids. Looked up from germline, CDR1 is SGHTA and CDR2 is FQGNSA. J lost 10 bases, V lost 1 base, and 6 bases had no gene match. The CDR3: CASSLVPTGDSPLHF. The CDR3 bases are TGTGCCAGCAGCTTAGTTCCGACAGGGGACTCACCCCTCCACTTT.

The genes are TRBV9 and TRBJ1-1, with D maybe TRBD1 (6 bases). This CDR3 comprises 15 residues. CDR1 and CDR2 (germline): SGDLS, YYNGEE. The V gene lost 4 bases and the J gene lost 0 bases, with 13 bases spanning the gap. The CDR3: CASSPRQDLNTEAFF. The CDR3 nucleotides read TGTGCCAGCAGCCCGCGACAGGATCTGAACACTGAAGCTTTCTTT.